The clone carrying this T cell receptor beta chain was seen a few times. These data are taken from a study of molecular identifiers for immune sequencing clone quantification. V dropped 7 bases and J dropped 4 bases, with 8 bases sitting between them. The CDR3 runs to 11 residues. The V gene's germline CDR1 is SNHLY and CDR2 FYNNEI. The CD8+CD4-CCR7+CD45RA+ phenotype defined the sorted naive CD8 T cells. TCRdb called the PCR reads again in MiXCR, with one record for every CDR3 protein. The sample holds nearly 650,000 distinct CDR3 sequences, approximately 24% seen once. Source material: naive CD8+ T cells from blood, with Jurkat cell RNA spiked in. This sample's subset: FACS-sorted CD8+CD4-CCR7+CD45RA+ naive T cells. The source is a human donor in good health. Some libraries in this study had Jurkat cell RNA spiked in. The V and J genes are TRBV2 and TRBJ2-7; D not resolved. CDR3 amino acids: CASNQAYEQYF. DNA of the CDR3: TGTGCCAGCAACCAAGCGTACGAGCAGTACTTC.